Listed here are 3 T cell receptor beta chains from one sample, sequenced in a study of cytomegalovirus exposure and HLA in healthy donors. Primers included in the PCR were 60 Vbeta and 13 Jbeta primers. Some clones are missing from TCRdb's copy, which holds only in-frame ones; the method was immunoSEQ multiplex PCR. The sample records fewer than 150,000 clones, 77% being singletons. The sequencing input was PBMCs. These receptors originate from a woman between 50 and 59 years old in good health and CMV-seronegative.

A few counts support this clone. V gene TRBV4-3 combines with J gene TRBJ1-2; TRBD1 might be the D (6 bases). Germline lookup yields CDR1 LGHNA and CDR2 YSLEER. With 4 bases removed from V and 4 bases from J, the gap between germline ends came to 22 bases. The CDR3 is 17 amino acids. The CDR3 sequence is CASSLFATGTNGYGYTF. As DNA, the CDR3 is TGCGCCAGCAGCCTTTTCGCCACCGGGACAAATGGCTATGGCTACACCTTC.

J is TRBJ2-7 and V is TRBV5-6; 9 nucleotides match TRBD1. The CDR3 contains 13 residues. V lost 4 bases and J lost 5; bases outside the gene matches: 4. Germline V gene lookup returns CDR1 SGHDT and CDR2 YYEEEE. The CDR3 DNA reads TGTGCCAGCAGCCGCGGGACAGGGAACGAGCAGTACTTC. It codes for CASSRGTGNEQYF.

The chain uses TRBV19 and TRBJ2-2; 9 nucleotides line up with TRBD2. The CDR3 totals 20 residues. CDR1 and CDR2 (germline): LNHDA, SQIVND (reference sequence). Losses at the gene ends were 7 bases for V and 0 bases for J; bases not matched to a gene: 18. The CDR3 DNA reads as TGTGCCAGTACTCCTCAAATCACTAGCGGGCCATTCCCGAACACCGGGGAGCTGTTTTTT. As protein: CASTPQITSGPFPNTGELFF.